This T cell receptor (beta chain) was captured in a study of cytomegalovirus exposure and HLA in healthy donors. Study results and limitations: High specificity and sensitivity for cytomegalovirus status were reported for the classifier. A few chains tied to CMV proved CMV antigen-specific in vitro. The investigators catalogued 150 or so TCR beta chains as cytomegalovirus-associated.

Data came from immunoSEQ multiplex PCR; TCRdb stores just in-frame clones and leaves some out. The table shows approximately 220,000 clones, with around nine tenths occurring only once. Comments on this clone: No antigen is known for it.

CDR1 PRHDT and CDR2 FYEKMQ come from the germline V gene (reference sequence). This CDR3 is built from 16 residues. Trimming cost V 2 bases and J 3 bases, with 16 bases left between them. Sequencing was done on a sample of PBMCs. The sequence derives from a young man in good health and CMV-seronegative. The chain combines TRBV13 with TRBJ1-1; D is unclear. The CDR3 nucleotides read TGTGCCAGCAGCTTATCTACAGAACAATGGGACACTGAAGCTTTCTTT. It codes for CASSLSTEQWDTEAFF.